These 29 T cell receptor beta chains share one sample of origin, sequenced in a study of blood T cell repertoires in COVID-19. Here immunoSEQ multiplex PCR was the method, and the copy in TCRdb shows in-frame clones only, minus some. The sample has about 300,000 clones, roughly 83% seen once. The material sequenced was peripheral blood. Receptor source: a human donor with COVID-19, enrolled during active disease. The donor label of this sample is uncertain.

The chain recombines TRBV7-3 with TRBJ2-5; 11 nucleotides match TRBD1. The V gene's germline CDR1 is SGHTA and CDR2 FQGTGA. The CDR3 sequence is 15 residues long. V shed 5 bases and J 6 bases; nucleotides not matched to a gene: 8. The CDR3 region is CASSPGQGAGQTQYF. CDR3 DNA sequence: TGTGCCAGCAGCCCCGGACAGGGGGCCGGTCAGACCCAGTACTTC.

The rearrangement uses TRBV11-1 and TRBJ2-1, with D tentatively TRBD2 (6 bases). There are 16 residues in the CDR3. V lost 1 base to trimming and J lost 2 bases, with 12 bases between them. Germline V gene sequence: CDR1 SGHAT, CDR2 FQDESV (reference sequence). CDR3 loop: CASSLEAGNTYNEQFF. In DNA, the CDR3 is TGTGCCAGCAGCTTAGAGGCGGGAAATACCTACAATGAGCAGTTCTTC.

The CDR3, as DNA: TGCGCCAGCAGCTTGGCGGCCCAGGGGGTCCTCTCTGGAAACACCATATATTTT. It encodes CASSLAAQGVLSGNTIYF. The chain employs TRBV5-1 and TRBJ1-3; 7 nucleotides align to TRBD1. Germline CDR1 and CDR2: SGHRS and YFSETQ. This CDR3 region has 18 residues. V was clipped by 0 bases and J by 0 bases; unmatched bases: 9.

V and J are TRBV4-1 and TRBJ2-2; 7 bases match TRBD2. V lost 4 bases, J lost 0 bases, and 11 bases stayed unmatched. The germline V gene encodes CDR1 MGHRA and CDR2 YSYEKL. The CDR3 covers 18 residues. The CDR3 is CASSPWSSGDSNTGELFF. The CDR3 bases are TGCGCCAGCAGCCCTTGGTCTAGCGGAGACTCGAACACCGGGGAGCTGTTTTTT.

The chain links TRBV9 to TRBJ1-5; 7 bases fit TRBD1. Germline V gene lookup returns CDR1 SGDLS and CDR2 YYNGEE. Trimming took 3 bases from V and 1 from J; bases not matched to a gene: 1. The CDR3 covers 14 residues. In DNA form, the CDR3 reads TGTGCCAGCAGCGAGGGACAGAGCAATCAGCCCCAGCATTTT. This encodes CASSEGQSNQPQHF.

This chain joins TRBV19 and TRBJ1-2, with 9 bases aligning to TRBD1. The V and J ends lost 5 bases and 3 bases, in that order; junction bases with no gene match: 7. Germline CDR1 is LNHDA and CDR2 is SQIVND (reference sequence). The CDR3 totals 15 residues. For the CDR3, the DNA is TGTGCCAGTAGTCCCCAGGACAGGGGACACTATGGCTACACCTTC. It codes for CASSPQDRGHYGYTF.

The chain joins TRBV7-3 to TRBJ2-7, with TRBD1 matching 9 bases. The germline V gene has CDR1 SGHTA and CDR2 FQGTGA. This CDR3 is 13 amino acids long. V was pared by 5 bases and J by 6 bases, with 5 bases of the junction left unmatched. CDR3 in amino acids: CASSQQGASEQYF. In DNA, the CDR3 is TGTGCCAGCAGCCAACAGGGGGCAAGCGAGCAGTACTTC.

The chain uses TRBV27 and TRBJ1-2; 7 bases are shared with TRBD1. CDR3 length: 15 amino acids. Looked up from germline, CDR1 is MNHEY and CDR2 is SMNVEV (reference sequence). The V gene end was trimmed by 4 bases and the J gene end by 5 bases; junction bases not matched to a gene: 10. CDR3 DNA sequence: TGTGCCAGCAGTTCCGGACAGGTCGCCTTGTATGGCTACACCTTC. Translating gives CASSSGQVALYGYTF.

In this sample, this clone turned up a few times. The V call is TRBV5-1, the J call TRBJ2-3, with no clear D. The length of the CDR3 is 15 residues. Trimming stripped 4 bases from V and 6 bases from J, with 18 bases between. Germline CDR1 SGHRS, CDR2 YFSETQ. Here the CDR3 DNA reads TGCGCCAGCAGCCCGCCGGGTTTCTCTGGGGATACGCAGTATTTT. Translated: CASSPPGFSGDTQYF.

The chain has TRBV3-1 (or the pseudogene TRBV3-2) and TRBJ2-3; the match to TRBD2 covers 14 bases. The CDR3 sequence is 18 residues long. CDR1 LGHDT and CDR2 YNNKEL come from the germline V gene (reference sequence). The junction had 6 bases not matched to a gene; V was cut back by 3 bases and J by 1 base. CDR3 DNA sequence: TGTGCCAGCAGCCAGGGACTAGCGGGAGTCTATGGCACAGATACGCAGTATTTT. Protein: CASSQGLAGVYGTDTQYF.

The chain links TRBV18 to TRBJ2-7; 11 bases align to TRBD2. The V and J ends lost 6 bases and 4 bases, in that order; junction bases with no gene match: 14. The CDR3 consists of 17 residues. Per germline, CDR1 KGHSH and CDR2 LQKENI. The CDR3 DNA is TGTGCCAGCTCGAACGTCTTGTCGACTAGCGGGACGTACGAGCAGTACTTC. Amino acids: CASSNVLSTSGTYEQYF.

This clone has only a few counts. The chain is built from TRBV28 and TRBJ2-1; TRBD2 aligns across 7 bases. Looked up from germline, CDR1 is MDHEN and CDR2 is SYDVKM. The junction had 4 bases not matched to a gene; V was cut back by 3 bases and J by 14 bases. The CDR3 is 11 amino acids. CDR3 sequence reads: CASSLAAGEFF. The CDR3 nucleotides read TGTGCCAGCAGTTTGGCGGCGGGAGAGTTCTTC.

For the CDR3, the DNA is TGTGCCAGCAGACAACAGGGGATTCGTGGCTACACCTTC. Encoded protein: CASRQQGIRGYTF. The chain couples TRBV6-5 to TRBJ1-2, with 7 bases aligning to TRBD1. The CDR3 sequence is 13 residues long. V shed 6 bases and J 7 bases; nucleotides not matched to a gene: 8. Germline V lookup: CDR1 MNHEY, CDR2 SVGAGI.

The V call is TRBV19, the J call TRBJ2-5; tentatively, D is TRBD1 (5 bases). This CDR3 region has 14 residues. CDR1 and CDR2 from the germline V gene are LNHDA and SQIVND (reference sequence). The V gene lost 6 bases and the J gene lost 2 bases, with 13 bases spanning the gap. CDR3 coding DNA: TGTGCCAGTAGCCCCGGAGACAGTCAAGAGACCCAGTACTTC. Its protein is CASSPGDSQETQYF.

This chain joins TRBV19 and TRBJ2-5, with no clear D. V lost 5 bases and J 4 bases, leaving 8 bases between the germline ends. There are 12 residues in the CDR3. From germline, CDR1 is LNHDA and CDR2 SQIVND (reference sequence). The DNA for the CDR3 is TGTGCCAGTAGTTTTATCGGAGAGACCCAGTACTTC. As protein: CASSFIGETQYF.

The chain uses TRBV19 and TRBJ2-1; the D gene is possibly TRBD1 (5 bases). Trimming took off 5 bases at V and 5 bases at J, with 13 bases between the two ends. The CDR3 runs 14 residues. Germline V gives CDR1 LNHDA, CDR2 SQIVND (reference sequence). In DNA, the CDR3 is TGTGCCAGTAGTCCCACCCGACAGAACAATGAGCAGTTCTTC. Its translation is CASSPTRQNNEQFF.

V and J are TRBV5-6 and TRBJ2-5; D unclear. The CDR3 is 12 residues long. The germline V gene encodes CDR1 SGHDT and CDR2 YYEEEE. Trimming left V 1 base short and J 7 bases short, with 8 bases between. The DNA of the CDR3 is TGTGCCAGCAGCTTGACTATGGCGACCCAGTACTTC. Encoded protein: CASSLTMATQYF.

J is TRBJ2-3 and V is TRBV11-3, with a weak D call TRBD2 (5 bases). Per the germline V gene, CDR1 is SGHNT and CDR2 is YENEEA. The CDR3 consists of 13 residues. V lost 3 bases, J lost 6 bases, and 10 bases lay in between. CDR3 nucleotide sequence: TGTGCCAGCAGCTTCCCCCCTAGCGATACGCAGTATTTT. Its protein product is CASSFPPSDTQYF.

This clone was seen only once. The J gene is TRBJ2-1, the V gene TRBV7-9; D is perhaps TRBD1 (6 bases). Per germline, CDR1 SEHNR and CDR2 FQNEAQ (reference sequence). The CDR3 is made up of 13 amino acids. Trimming stripped 2 bases from V and 7 bases from J, with 9 bases between. The DNA of the CDR3 is TGTGCCAGCAGCTTAAACACAGGGAATGAGCAGTTCTTC. This sequence encodes CASSLNTGNEQFF.

This chain uses TRBV29-1 with TRBJ1-4; possible D gene TRBD1, 5 bases. The CDR3 is 14 amino acids. CDR1 is SQVTM, CDR2 ANQGSEA, per germline. With 1 base removed from V and 5 bases from J, the gap between germline ends came to 11 bases. The CDR3 bases are TGCAGCGTTGAAGTCGGGGGATTGAATGAAAAACTGTTTTTT. Its protein is CSVEVGGLNEKLFF.

This chain uses TRBV27 with TRBJ2-5; D is undetermined. V was trimmed by 5 bases and J by 4 bases, leaving 17 bases between them. The germline CDR1 and CDR2 sequences are MNHEY and SMNVEV (reference sequence). There are 15 residues in the CDR3. The chain's CDR3 is CASSQRSTRGETQYF. CDR3 bases: TGTGCCAGCAGTCAACGGTCCACGAGAGGAGAGACCCAGTACTTC.

This clone has more than one count but fewer than ten. The chain links TRBV4-3 to TRBJ1-4, with TRBD1 matching 10 bases. The CDR3 sequence is 17 residues long. Germline values: CDR1 LGHNA, CDR2 YSLEER. V trimming: 0 bases; J trimming: 6 bases; junction bases outside the gene matches: 7. DNA of the CDR3: TGCGCCAGCAGCCAAGATTTATTCGGACAGGGGGATGAAAAACTGTTTTTT. Its translation is CASSQDLFGQGDEKLFF.

The chain carries TRBV29-1 and TRBJ2-7; 7 bases fit TRBD1. The germline CDR1 and CDR2 sequences are SQVTM and ANQGSEA. The CDR3 contains 14 residues. The CDR3 nucleotides read TGCAGTACAACCATTCGACAGGGCTCCTACGAGCAGTACTTC. Its translation: CSTTIRQGSYEQYF.

This chain uses TRBV6-5 with TRBJ1-4; TRBD1 aligns across 8 bases. CDR1 and CDR2 (germline): MNHEY, SVGAGI. The V and J ends lost 5 bases and 5 bases, in that order; junction bases with no gene match: 4. The CDR3 runs to 14 residues. CDR3 sequence reads: CASSPGTGNEKLFF. DNA of the CDR3: TGTGCCAGCAGTCCAGGGACAGGAAATGAAAAACTGTTTTTT.

DNA for the CDR3: TGTGCCAGTAGTATCGCGGGCAACCAAGCCTACGAGCAGTACTTC. Its protein is CASSIAGNQAYEQYF. The chain links TRBV19 to TRBJ2-7, with D perhaps TRBD2 (5 bases). CDR1 and CDR2 (germline): LNHDA, SQIVND (reference sequence). The length of the CDR3 is 15 residues. The V and J ends lost 3 bases and 2 bases respectively, with 14 bases between them.

The genes are TRBV18 and TRBJ2-7; TRBD1 agrees at 9 bases. The CDR3 runs 16 residues. Germline CDR1 is KGHSH and CDR2 is LQKENI. V was pared by 5 bases and J by 0 bases, with 8 bases of the junction left unmatched. CDR3 loop: CASSTLGQGPSYEQYF. The CDR3 DNA is TGTGCCAGCTCAACCCTTGGACAGGGGCCCTCCTACGAGCAGTACTTC.

The J gene is TRBJ2-3, the V gene TRBV7-3; the D is unclear. The germline V and J ends were trimmed by 5 bases and 6 bases, with 15 bases remaining between them. CDR3 length equals 14 residues. CDR1 is SGHTA, CDR2 FQGTGA, per germline. The CDR3 reads CASSAQYDGDTQYF. The DNA for the CDR3 is TGTGCCAGCAGCGCTCAGTACGACGGGGATACGCAGTATTTT.

The chain is built from TRBV5-6 and TRBJ2-1; 12 nucleotides line up with TRBD2. The CDR3 is 19 residues long. CDR1 and CDR2 from the germline V gene are SGHDT and YYEEEE. The V segment lost 2 bases and the J segment 8 bases; nucleotides outside the gene matches: 17. In nucleotides, the CDR3 is TGTGCCAGCAGCTTCGCCCCCGGGACTAGCGGGTCCTTGGGCGATGAGCAGTTCTTC. Translated: CASSFAPGTSGSLGDEQFF.

The CDR3 sequence is CASSYTMNTEAFF. For the CDR3, the DNA is TGTGCCAGTAGTTACACTATGAACACTGAAGCTTTCTTT. This chain joins TRBV19 and TRBJ1-1; D unresolved. The germline V gene encodes CDR1 LNHDA and CDR2 SQIVND (reference sequence). V gave up 5 bases and J gave up 0 bases, with 7 bases separating them. This CDR3 contains 13 residues.